A selection of T cell receptor beta chains follows, all from one sample in a study of T cell responses to AZD1222 COVID-19 vaccine. Sequencing was performed with immunoSEQ multiplex PCR; in TCRdb, only in-frame clones are kept and a portion is missing. Among approximately 100,000 clones, approximately 90% were seen once, and the ten largest hold approximately 15%. Sequences were derived from peripheral blood, sampled on day 0 of AZD1222 vaccination. Every receptor here comes from an adult in good health. The CDR3 runs from the conserved cysteine through the conserved F or W. The D gene is left open where the match is weak. The size of a clone is reported for some rows only, either as once, few or many, or as a class for expanded clones.

>TRBD2|once|TRBJ2-3|TRBV7-3
TGTGCCAGCAGCCGGACTAGCGGGAGGGCTTTCACAGATACGCAGTATTTT
CASSRTSGRAFTDTQYF
>NA|NA|TRBJ2-3|TRBV19
TGTGCCAGTACTCTACAGGGCTCCACAGATACGCAGTATTTT
CASTLQGSTDTQYF
>NA|once|TRBJ1-6|TRBV9
TGTGCCAGCAGCTGGACAAAGGATAATTCACCCCTCCACTTT
CASSWTKDNSPLHF
>NA|few|TRBJ1-3|TRBV18
TGTGCCAGCTCACCAATACAGATTGACTCTGGAAACACCATATATTTT
CASSPIQIDSGNTIYF
>NA|NA|TRBJ1-5|TRBV7-9
TGTGCCAGCAGCTTTGGAGGGAACAGCAATCAGCCCCAGCATTTT
CASSFGGNSNQPQHF
>NA|NA|TRBJ1-1|TRBV21-1
TGTGCCAGAGTGGGGGGGAACACTGAAGCTTTCTTT
CARVGGNTEAFF
>NA|NA|TRBJ1-3|TRBV3-1/TRBV3-2
TGTGCCAGCAGCCTTCTATCTCGTGTCACTGGAAACACCATATATTTT
CASSLLSRVTGNTIYF
>TRBD1|NA|TRBJ2-2|TRBV5-1
TGCGCCAGCAGCTTGGGGGACAGGGTTTTGACCGGGGAGCTGTTTTTT
CASSLGDRVLTGELFF
>NA|NA|TRBJ1-2|TRBV7-2
TGTGCCAGCAGCTTAGCGGGCGCTAACTATGGCTACACCTTC
CASSLAGANYGYTF
>NA|NA|TRBJ1-5|TRBV7-2
TGTGCCAGCAGCCGCTTCGGGACCAGGGATCAGCCCCAGCATTTT
CASSRFGTRDQPQHF
>TRBD2|NA|TRBJ2-1|TRBV6-1
TGTGCCAGCACTTTGGGAGTAGCGGGAGCTGAGCAGTTCTTC
CASTLGVAGAEQFF
>TRBD1|NA|TRBJ2-5|TRBV19
TGTGCCAGTAGTATAGGGTCCGCGACAGGGGCTGGGGAGACCCAGTACTTC
CASSIGSATGAGETQYF
>TRBD1|NA|TRBJ1-4|TRBV5-1
TGCGCCAGCAGCCCCCCAGGGGGCGTGCGGGAAAAACTGTTTTTT
CASSPPGGVREKLFF
>NA|NA|TRBJ1-1|TRBV4-1
TGCGCCAGCAGCCCGTCGGTGACAGTGATACTGGGCACTGAAGCTTTCTTT
CASSPSVTVILGTEAFF
>NA|NA|TRBJ2-7|TRBV27
TGTGCCAGCAGATCGGGGGCAGGGTACGCCTACGAGCAGTACTTC
CASRSGAGYAYEQYF
>NA|NA|TRBJ1-1|TRBV7-2
TGTGCCAGCAGCTTAACGACAGCTATCTGGGACACTGAAGCTTTCTTT
CASSLTTAIWDTEAFF
>TRBD1|NA|TRBJ2-1|TRBV10-1
TGCGCCAGCAGTGCGTGGGCAGGGGGCTATTCCTACAATGAGCAGTTCTTC
CASSAWAGGYSYNEQFF
>NA|NA|TRBJ2-3|TRBV2
TGTGCCAGCAGTGTTGGTGGGAGCAGCGCAGATACGCAGTATTTT
CASSVGGSSADTQYF
>NA|NA|TRBJ2-2|TRBV5-1
TGCGCCAGCAGCACCACGAACACCGGGGAGCTGTTTTTT
CASSTTNTGELFF
>NA|NA|TRBJ1-3|TRBV5-4
TGTGCCAGCAGCTTGGATACAGGGCGCTCTGGAAACACCATATATTTT
CASSLDTGRSGNTIYF
>TRBD1|NA|TRBJ2-3|TRBV18
TGTGCCAGCTCAACAACAGGGGGCACAGATACGCAGTATTTT
CASSTTGGTDTQYF
>TRBD2|NA|TRBJ2-5|TRBV27
TGTGCCAGCAGCCTCGGATCGGGTAGCGGGAGGGCTCGGGAGACCCAGTACTTC
CASSLGSGSGRARETQYF
>NA|NA|TRBJ1-2|TRBV5-1
TGCGCCAGCAGCTTGGAGGGGACGGGTGGCTACACCTTC
CASSLEGTGGYTF
>NA|NA|TRBJ1-1|TRBV11-2
TGTGCCAGCAGCTCCCGAGGGAGACAGAACCCGAACACTGAAGCTTTCTTT
CASSSRGRQNPNTEAFF
>TRBD2|NA|TRBJ2-5|TRBV5-4
TGTGCCAGCAGACAATACCCTACTAGCGGTCAAGAGACCCAGTACTTC
CASRQYPTSGQETQYF
>TRBD2|NA|TRBJ2-1|TRBV7-2
TGTGCCAGCAGCTTTTTCTGGACTAGCGGCGACAATGAGCAGTTCTTC
CASSFFWTSGDNEQFF
>NA|NA|TRBJ2-4|TRBV19
TGTGCCAGTACCGTGGGGGGCGAAACCAAAAACATTCAGTACTTC
CASTVGGETKNIQYF
>NA|NA|TRBJ1-2|TRBV2
TGTGCCAGCAGTGGATCGGCAGCCCCTAACTATGGCTACACCTTC
CASSGSAAPNYGYTF
>NA|NA|TRBJ1-2|TRBV15
TGTGCCACCAGCCCCGGGGCAGGGAAACTCTATGGCTACACCTTC
CATSPGAGKLYGYTF
>NA|NA|TRBJ2-7|TRBV15
TGTGCCACCAGCAGAGATCGCGTACAGGGGACTCCCTCGGATGAGCAGTACTTC
CATSRDRVQGTPSDEQYF
>TRBD1|NA|TRBJ1-2|TRBV19
TGTGCCAGTAGTAGCCCACAGGGGAGGCTTGGCTATGGCTACACCTTC
CASSSPQGRLGYGYTF
>NA|NA|TRBJ2-3|TRBV7-3
TGTGCCAGCAGCCCAGCGGGTACTAGCACAGATACGCAGTATTTT
CASSPAGTSTDTQYF
>NA|NA|TRBJ1-1|TRBV12-3/TRBV12-4
TGTGCCAGCAGTTTTTCGGAGAACACTGAAGCTTTCTTT
CASSFSENTEAFF
>TRBD1|NA|TRBJ1-1|TRBV2
TGTGCCAGCAGGGCGGGACAGGGGCGTCGGACTGAAGCTTTCTTT
CASRAGQGRRTEAFF
>NA|NA|TRBJ1-4|TRBV3-1/TRBV3-2
TGTGCCAGCAGCCTCAGAAGACAGGCGGGTGAAAAACTGTTTTTT
CASSLRRQAGEKLFF
>NA|NA|TRBJ1-2|TRBV27
TGTGCCAGCAGTTTCGGGCAAAGCTTGAGCTACACCTTC
CASSFGQSLSYTF
>NA|NA|TRBJ1-6|TRBV30
TGTGCCTGGAGTGTTTGGAGGACCCAGGCAGGGAATTCACCCCTCCACTTT
CAWSVWRTQAGNSPLHF
>NA|NA|TRBJ1-6|TRBV9
TGTGCCAGCAGCGCCTCAGGGGCCCAGCGGCCCCTCCACTTT
CASSASGAQRPLHF
>TRBD1|NA|TRBJ1-1|TRBV3-1/TRBV3-2
TGTGCCAGCAGTCGGACAGGGACGGAAGCTTTCTTT
CASSRTGTEAFF
>NA|NA|TRBJ2-3|TRBV9
TGTGCCAGCAGCGGTAGCGTTAGCACAGATACGCAGTATTTT
CASSGSVSTDTQYF
>NA|NA|TRBJ1-1|TRBV15
TGTGCCACCAGCCCTTTTATGGGGGCTGTGACTGAAGCTTTCTTT
CATSPFMGAVTEAFF
>TRBD1|NA|TRBJ1-2|TRBV19
TGTGCCAGTAGTATCCTCTTTCACCGACAGGGCGACCACTATGGCTACACCTTC
CASSILFHRQGDHYGYTF
>TRBD1|NA|TRBJ1-2|TRBV3-1/TRBV3-2
TGTGCCAGCAGCCAGAGACAGGGGGTCCTTGGCTACACCTTC
CASSQRQGVLGYTF
>NA|NA|TRBJ1-4|TRBV21-1
TGTGCCAGCAGCAGAGGACAGGGGACTAATGAAAAACTGTTTTTT
CASSRGQGTNEKLFF
>TRBD2|NA|TRBJ2-1|TRBV10-3
TGTGCCATCGGGACTAGCGGGAGGGTGTTCTACAATGAGCAGTTCTTC
CAIGTSGRVFYNEQFF
>NA|NA|TRBJ2-7|TRBV6-1
TGTGCCAGCGGGGCGGTCCCCTACGAGCAGTACTTC
CASGAVPYEQYF
>NA|NA|TRBJ1-6|TRBV5-1
TGCGCCAGCAGCCGGCGGTGGGGCTCCTATAATTCACCCCTCCACTTT
CASSRRWGSYNSPLHF
>NA|NA|TRBJ2-2|TRBV9
TGTGCCAGCAGCGTAGGGCGGAACACCGGGGAGCTGTTTTTT
CASSVGRNTGELFF
>NA|NA|TRBJ1-3|TRBV5-1
TGCGCCAGCAGCTTGGCCGGGGTTCTCTCTGGAAACACCATATATTTT
CASSLAGVLSGNTIYF
>NA|few|TRBJ1-5|TRBV7-8
TGTGCCAGCACCCTTGGACAGCCAGGCCAGCCCCAGCATTTT
CASTLGQPGQPQHF
>TRBD1|few|TRBJ2-7|TRBV7-2
TGTGCCAGCAGCTTAATCTTACAGGGGATCTACGAGCAGTACTTC
CASSLILQGIYEQYF
>NA|NA|TRBJ1-4|TRBV7-2
TGTGCCAGCAGCCTCCACAGCCCATGGGATGAAAAACTGTTTTTT
CASSLHSPWDEKLFF
>NA|NA|TRBJ1-1|TRBV7-8
TGTGCCAGCAGCTCCAAGATGAACACTGAAGCTTTCTTT
CASSSKMNTEAFF
>NA|NA|TRBJ2-1|TRBV29-1
TGCAGCGTTGAACGCTACAATGAGCAGTTCTTC
CSVERYNEQFF
>TRBD1|NA|TRBJ2-7|TRBV30
TGTGCCTGGAGTGTAGGCTCGGACAGGGAAACCTACGAGCAGTACTTC
CAWSVGSDRETYEQYF
>NA|NA|TRBJ1-1|TRBV4-3
TGCGCCAGCAGCCTGACAGTGAACACTGAAGCTTTCTTT
CASSLTVNTEAFF
>NA|NA|TRBJ1-5|TRBV18
TGTGCCAGCTCATCCCGGACGGATAGCAATCAGCCCCAGCATTTT
CASSSRTDSNQPQHF